This TCR beta chain comes out of a study of early T cells in non-severe SARS-CoV-2 infection (TCRdb year 2021). Background on the whole study: TCR sequencing used bulk RNA from unsorted whole blood, so alpha and beta chains could not be paired. Findings and caveats that apply to the study as a whole: VDJdb matching was skewed toward anti-spike CD8 responses and likely underestimated virus-specific expansions, missing private and CD4 specificities.

This clonotype was detected only a few times. The antigen it recognizes is unknown. No much larger clonotype is one base removed from it; base qualities were not supplied. Library creation used 5' RACE. The instrument given in TCRdb is NextSeq 500. To correct for sequencing error and PCR bias, the TCR library protocol tagged individual cDNA molecules with unique molecular identifiers. TCR alpha and beta chains were both sequenced, and the abundances of alpha and beta sequences in each sample were closely correlated with each other. Per the source publication's procedure: Decombinator V4 was used to annotate the V gene, J gene and CDR3 of the TCR sequences. TCRs were defined as expanded if a significant change between any two time points was detected under a Poisson model with p below 0.0001. TCR abundances were normalised to the total number of TCRs sequenced in each sample and reported as counts per million. TRAV1-2 paired with TRAJ12, TRAJ20 or TRAJ33 defined MAIT TCRs, while TRAV10 paired with TRAJ18 defined iNKT TCRs. VDJdb, accessed 1 November 2021, was searched for CMV, EBV and SARS-CoV-2 annotated TCRs, with TCRs annotated for multiple antigens excluded. In TCRdb, the public reads were trimmed at Q25 with fastp and aligned with MiXCR, with productive beta chains retained. Each CDR3 protein appears once, grouped with its most common genes and DNA. These V and J calls are TCRdb output, not the study's own analysis. The sample profile shows about 50,000 distinct CDR3 sequences; 11% of them were found once. About 12% of the sample belongs to the ten largest clones.

Sequences MNHEY (CDR1) and SMNVEV (CDR2) are obtained from the germline V gene (reference sequence). The V end loses 3 bases and the J end loses 7 bases, and a stretch of 19 bases separates them. The CDR3 sequence holds 16 residues, the cysteine and phenylalanine included. The kept DNA is CDR3 alone, 48 bases in frame from the first base. A case-control design nested within a healthcare worker cohort in London, UK, was used, with weekly nasopharyngeal swab PCR tests and blood sampling performed. Between 23 and 31 March 2020, the week of the UK lockdown, healthcare workers were enrolled and then followed up weekly for as long as 16 weeks.

The receptor was isolated from an adult who was a healthcare worker with PCR-confirmed SARS-CoV-2 infection or an uninfected control (not recorded which). The receptor chain draws on TRBV27 and TRBJ2-1; the D gene is perhaps TRBD2, on 6 matching bases. Sequencing was performed on whole blood. The base sequence is TGTGCCAGCAGTTTTGACGGGAGTCCCTTTCCGAATGAGCAGTTCTTC. Its translation is CASSFDGSPFPNEQFF.